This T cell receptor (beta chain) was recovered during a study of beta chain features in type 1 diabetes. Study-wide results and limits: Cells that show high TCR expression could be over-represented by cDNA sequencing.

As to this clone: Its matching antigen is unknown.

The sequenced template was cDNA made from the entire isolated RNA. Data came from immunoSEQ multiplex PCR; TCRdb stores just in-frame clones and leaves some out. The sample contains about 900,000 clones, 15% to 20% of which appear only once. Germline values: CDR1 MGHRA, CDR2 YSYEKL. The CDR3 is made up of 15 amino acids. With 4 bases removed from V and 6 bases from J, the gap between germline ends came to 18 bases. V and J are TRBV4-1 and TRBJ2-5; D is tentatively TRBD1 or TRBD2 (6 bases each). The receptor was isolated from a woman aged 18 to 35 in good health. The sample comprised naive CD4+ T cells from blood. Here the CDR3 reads CASSPQAGGEQTQYF. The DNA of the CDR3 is TGCGCCAGCAGCCCACAAGCCGGGGGCGAGCAGACCCAGTACTTC.